One and the same sample provided the 6 T cell receptor beta chains below, sequenced in a study of T cells after somatic rescue of genetic block. Using immunoSEQ multiplex PCR, the repertoire was profiled, and TCRdb retains in-frame clones only, with some absent. The sample records 68,000 or so clones, 80% to 95% being singletons. Sequenced sample: peripheral blood mononuclear cells (PBMCs). The receptors were sampled from a man in his forties or fifties.

The chain links TRBV15 to TRBJ2-5, with D perhaps matching TRBD2 (5 bases). Trimming pared 3 bases from V and 5 bases from J, leaving 13 bases between. Looked up from germline, CDR1 is LNHNV and CDR2 is YYDKDF (reference sequence). This CDR3 region has 14 residues. CDR3 residues: CATSRGSSRETQYF. The CDR3 DNA is TGTGCCACCAGCAGGGGGAGTTCTCGGGAGACCCAGTACTTC.

This chain connects TRBV27 to TRBJ2-1; 14 nucleotides agree with TRBD2. The CDR3 spans 15 residues. Looked up from germline, CDR1 is MNHEY and CDR2 is SMNVEV (reference sequence). The J segment lost 6 bases and the V segment lost 7 bases, leaving 5 bases of the junction unmatched. The CDR3, as DNA: TGTGCCAGCACTTACGGGACTAGCGGGAGCAATGAGCAGTTCTTC. The encoded protein is CASTYGTSGSNEQFF.

The J gene is TRBJ2-7, the V gene TRBV7-9; tentative D call: TRBD1 (6 bases). The CDR3 spans 13 residues. Trimming stripped 6 bases from V and 7 bases from J, with 16 bases between. Per the germline V gene, CDR1 is SEHNR and CDR2 is FQNEAQ (reference sequence). The CDR3 DNA reads TGTGCCAGCAGTTTTGACAGGCCCTTTGAGCAGTACTTC. The encoded protein is CASSFDRPFEQYF.

The chain combines TRBV6-5 with TRBJ2-3, with D perhaps TRBD2 (5 bases). The germline V gene encodes CDR1 MNHEY and CDR2 SVGAGI. V was clipped by 7 bases and J by 4 bases, with 12 bases between them. The CDR3 has 13 amino acids. The CDR3 loop is CASTLPGADTQYF. The CDR3, as DNA: TGTGCCAGCACCCTCCCCGGGGCAGATACGCAGTATTTT.

The chain carries TRBV7-6 and TRBJ1-6, with D perhaps TRBD1 (5 bases). From germline, CDR1 is SGHVS and CDR2 FNYEAQ. Trimming removed 3 bases from V and 4 bases from J, with 7 bases in between. The length of the CDR3 is 14 residues. The CDR3 here is CASSLGGYNSPLHF. In DNA, the CDR3 is TGTGCCAGCAGCTTGGGGGGTTATAATTCACCCCTCCACTTT.

The CDR3 loop is CASSLEVADSGNTIYF. The CDR3 DNA reads TGCGCCAGCAGCTTGGAGGTAGCCGACTCTGGAAACACCATATATTTT. The V gene is TRBV5-1, the J gene TRBJ1-3, with D unresolved. The CDR3 is 16 residues long. The germline gives CDR1 SGHRS, CDR2 YFSETQ. Trimming stripped 0 bases from V and 0 bases from J, with 10 bases between.